A single sample is the source of the 17 T cell receptor beta chains below, sequenced in a study of blood T cells in healthy people across ages. Using a J-beta primer mix together with a sample-barcoded 5' primer, a second PCR was run for roughly 6 to 11 cycles. TCRdb ran MiXCR on the 5' RACE reads and lists one entry per CDR3 protein. The sample consists of 850,000 to 1,100,000 distinct CDR3 sequences, about two fifths of them appearing once. Sequenced sample: blood. These receptors all come from a man aged 18 to 30 in good health.

A few counts support this clonotype. The chain is built from TRBV6-6 and TRBJ1-4; 7 positions agree with TRBD1. CDR3 length: 14 amino acids. V shed 6 bases and J 4 bases; nucleotides not matched to a gene: 5. Germline V CDR1 and CDR2: MNHNY, SVGAGI (reference sequence). CDR3 DNA sequence: TGTGCCAGCAGGGAAACAGGGGTTAATGAAAAACTGTTTTTT. Translated: CASRETGVNEKLFF.

This clonotype was seen a handful of times. The chain has TRBV20-1 and TRBJ2-7; the match to TRBD1 covers 8 bases. Germline-derived CDR1 and CDR2 are DFQATT and SNEGSKA (reference sequence). The CDR3 is made up of 12 amino acids. The trim removed 7 bases at V and 5 bases at J, leaving 7 bases unmatched. CDR3 DNA sequence: TGCAGTGTGAGAACAGGGGGAAACGAGCAGTACTTC. Translating it yields CSVRTGGNEQYF.

This clonotype was seen a few times. The rearrangement links TRBV18 to TRBJ2-3; D gene unclear. Trimming stripped 0 bases from V and 5 bases from J, with 12 bases between. CDR1 is KGHSH, CDR2 LQKENI, per germline. This CDR3 comprises 15 residues. CDR3 nucleotides: TGTGCCAGCTCACCACCGGCCACAGAGAGAGATACGCAGTATTTT. This gives the protein CASSPPATERDTQYF.

Worth noting for this clonotype: A much more abundant neighbour one base away suggests this may be a read error. The J gene is TRBJ1-2, the V gene TRBV4-1; D is unclear. The CDR3 consists of 13 residues. The V and J ends lost 6 bases and 0 bases respectively, with 8 bases between them. Looked up from germline, CDR1 is MGHRA and CDR2 is YSYEKL. The DNA of the CDR3 is TGCGCCAGCAGAGGGATTGCTAACTATGGCTACACCTTC. It codes for CASRGIANYGYTF.

The CDR3 spells CASSRDTWGYTF. CDR3 nucleotides: TGTGCCAGCAGTCGGGACACCTGGGGCTACACCTTC. The chain recombines TRBV6-5 with TRBJ1-2, with a possible D match to TRBD1 (6 bases). V lost 5 bases and J lost 8, with 12 bases in between. Germline CDR1 is MNHEY and CDR2 is SVGAGI. This CDR3 spans 12 amino acids.

The V gene is TRBV4-1, the J gene TRBJ2-5; D uncertain. Germline CDR1 reads MGHRA; CDR2 reads YSYEKL. The CDR3 is made up of 15 amino acids. The V end was cut by 0 bases, the J end by 2 bases, with 10 bases between. CDR3 region: CASSQERVGQETQYF. The CDR3 DNA follows: TGCGCCAGCAGCCAAGAAAGGGTGGGGCAAGAGACCCAGTACTTC.

CDR3 bases: TGCAGTGCTAGAGTTTCCGGTTCCTACGAGCAGTACTTC. Its protein product is CSARVSGSYEQYF. This chain connects TRBV20-1 to TRBJ2-7; no clear D. The CDR3 spans 13 residues. V was shortened by 1 base and J by 1 base, with 8 bases between the two germline ends. The V gene's germline CDR1 is DFQATT and CDR2 SNEGSKA (reference sequence).

This clonotype was observed a handful of times. This chain uses TRBV10-2 with TRBJ2-5; D is uncertain. The CDR3 is 16 amino acids. Germline V lookup: CDR1 WSHSY, CDR2 SAAADI. The V and J ends lost 3 bases and 11 bases respectively, with 25 bases between them. CDR3 in amino acids: CASSDRYLAAFNEQYF. The CDR3 DNA is TGCGCCAGCAGTGATCGCTATCTCGCGGCGTTCAATGAGCAGTACTTC.

J is TRBJ2-3 and V is TRBV12-3 or TRBV12-4, with D unclear. The V gene lost 0 bases and the J gene lost 6 bases, with 7 bases spanning the gap. The CDR3 has 13 amino acids. CDR3 in amino acids: CASSLAMGDTQYF. For the CDR3, the DNA is TGTGCCAGCAGTTTAGCGATGGGTGATACGCAGTATTTT.

The CDR3 region is CASRSYRTTEAFF. In nucleotides, the CDR3 is TGTGCCAGCAGATCGTACAGGACCACTGAAGCTTTCTTT. The V call is TRBV12-3 or TRBV12-4, the J call TRBJ1-1, with D perhaps matching TRBD1 (5 bases). V was pared by 6 bases and J by 4 bases, with 12 bases between. This CDR3 is built from 13 residues.

This chain connects TRBV7-9 to TRBJ2-1, with D unresolved. The germline V and J ends were trimmed by 1 base and 5 bases, with 9 bases remaining between them. The CDR3 is 14 residues long. CDR1 and CDR2 from the germline V gene are SEHNR and FQNEAQ (reference sequence). CDR3 protein: CASSLEAQDNEQFF. The CDR3 nucleotides are TGTGCCAGCAGCTTAGAGGCCCAGGACAATGAGCAGTTCTTC.

This clonotype showed up just a few times. This rearrangement joins TRBV6-5 to TRBJ1-2, with a weak D call TRBD1 (5 bases). Germline assignment: CDR1 MNHEY and CDR2 SVGAGI. The CDR3 loop spans 12 amino acids. Trimming pared 5 bases from V and 10 bases from J, leaving 14 bases between. The CDR3 loop is CASSPRERDYTF. The CDR3 nucleotides are TGTGCCAGCAGTCCCAGGGAGAGGGACTACACCTTC.

The chain uses TRBV12-3 or TRBV12-4 and TRBJ1-5; a possible D gene is TRBD1 (5 bases). The V and J ends lost 6 bases and 6 bases respectively, with 15 bases between them. The CDR3 extends over 14 amino acids. The CDR3 DNA reads TGTGCCAGCAGGCGCCAGGGTAGCGGTCAGCCCCAGCATTTT. As protein: CASRRQGSGQPQHF.

This clonotype was recorded many times. The J gene is TRBJ2-1, the V gene TRBV4-2; D not resolved. Trimming took off 4 bases at V and 3 bases at J, with 13 bases between the two ends. CDR1 is LGHNA and CDR2 is YNFKEQ in the germline V gene. There are 15 residues in the CDR3. CDR3 sequence reads: CASSRSQRGYNEQFF. CDR3 DNA: TGTGCCAGCAGCCGGTCCCAACGCGGCTACAATGAGCAGTTCTTC.

The rearrangement joins TRBV4-2 to TRBJ2-3; D is ambiguous. The CDR3 runs 13 residues. V lost 0 bases and J 2 bases, leaving 3 bases between the germline ends. The germline CDR1 and CDR2 sequences are LGHNA and YNFKEQ. For the CDR3, the DNA is TGTGCCAGCAGCCAAGAAATCACAGATACGCAGTATTTT. It is translated as CASSQEITDTQYF.

This clonotype has a count of ten or more. The J gene is TRBJ2-3, the V gene TRBV4-3; the D is unclear. The ends were cut back, 0 bases at V and 4 bases at J, with 5 bases in the middle. The CDR3 extends over 13 amino acids. The germline CDR1 and CDR2 sequences are LGHNA and YSLEER. The CDR3 protein is CASSQDPADTQYF. The CDR3, as DNA: TGCGCCAGCAGCCAAGATCCGGCAGATACGCAGTATTTT.

This clonotype occurred a few times. The V call is TRBV9, the J call TRBJ1-2; D uncertain. Per germline, CDR1 SGDLS and CDR2 YYNGEE. Trimming cost V 0 bases and J 2 bases, with 11 bases left between them. The CDR3 runs to 15 residues. CDR3 loop: CASSVGTEGNYGYTF. In DNA, the CDR3 is TGTGCCAGCAGCGTAGGTACCGAGGGAAACTATGGCTACACCTTC.